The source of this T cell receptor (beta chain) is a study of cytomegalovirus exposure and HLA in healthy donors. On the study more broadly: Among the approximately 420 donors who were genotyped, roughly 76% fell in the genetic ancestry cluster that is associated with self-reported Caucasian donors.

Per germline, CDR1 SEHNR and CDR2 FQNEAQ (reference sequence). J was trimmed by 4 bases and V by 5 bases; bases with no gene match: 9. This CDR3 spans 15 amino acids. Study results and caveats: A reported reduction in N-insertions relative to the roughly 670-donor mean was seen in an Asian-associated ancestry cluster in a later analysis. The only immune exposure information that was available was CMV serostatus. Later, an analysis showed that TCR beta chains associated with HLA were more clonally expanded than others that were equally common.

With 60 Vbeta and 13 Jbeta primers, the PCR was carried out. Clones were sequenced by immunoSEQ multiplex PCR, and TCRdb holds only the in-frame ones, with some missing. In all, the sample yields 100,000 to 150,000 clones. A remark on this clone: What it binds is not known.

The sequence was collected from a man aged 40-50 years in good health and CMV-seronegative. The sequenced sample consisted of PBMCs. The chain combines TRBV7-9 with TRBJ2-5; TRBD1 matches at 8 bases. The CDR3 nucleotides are TGTGCCAGCAGCGTTGGACAGGGTTGGAGAGAGACCCAGTACTTC. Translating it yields CASSVGQGWRETQYF.